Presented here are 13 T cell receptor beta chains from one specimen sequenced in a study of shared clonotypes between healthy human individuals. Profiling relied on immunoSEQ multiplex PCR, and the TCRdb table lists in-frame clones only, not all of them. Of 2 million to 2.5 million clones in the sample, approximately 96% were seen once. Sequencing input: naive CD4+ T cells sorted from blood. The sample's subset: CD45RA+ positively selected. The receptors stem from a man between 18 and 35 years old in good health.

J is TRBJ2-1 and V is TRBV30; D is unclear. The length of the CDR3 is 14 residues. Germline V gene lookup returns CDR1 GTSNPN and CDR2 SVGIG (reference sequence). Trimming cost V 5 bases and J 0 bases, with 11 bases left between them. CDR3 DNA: TGTGCCTGGCGCCGACATGGCTCCTACAATGAGCAGTTCTTC. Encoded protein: CAWRRHGSYNEQFF.

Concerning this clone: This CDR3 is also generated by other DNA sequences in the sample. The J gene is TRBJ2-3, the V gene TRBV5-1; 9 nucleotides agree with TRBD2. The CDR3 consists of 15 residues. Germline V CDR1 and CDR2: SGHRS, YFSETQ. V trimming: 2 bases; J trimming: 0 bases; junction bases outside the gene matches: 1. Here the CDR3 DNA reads TGCGCCAGCAGCTTAACTAGCGGGAGCACAGATACGCAGTATTTT. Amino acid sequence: CASSLTSGSTDTQYF.

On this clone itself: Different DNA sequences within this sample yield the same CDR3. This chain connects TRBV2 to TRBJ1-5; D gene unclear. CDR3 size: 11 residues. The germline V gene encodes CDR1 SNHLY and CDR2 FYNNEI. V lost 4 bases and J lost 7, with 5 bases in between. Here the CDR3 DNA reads TGTGCCAGCAGTGTTGGGCAGCCCCAGCATTTT. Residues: CASSVGQPQHF. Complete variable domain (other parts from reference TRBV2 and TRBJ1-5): EPEVTQTPSHQVTQMGQEVILRCVPISNHLYFYWYRQILGQKVEFLVSFYNNEISEKSEIFDDQFSVERPDGSNFTLKIRSTKLEDSAMYFCASSVGQPQHFGDGTRLSIL.

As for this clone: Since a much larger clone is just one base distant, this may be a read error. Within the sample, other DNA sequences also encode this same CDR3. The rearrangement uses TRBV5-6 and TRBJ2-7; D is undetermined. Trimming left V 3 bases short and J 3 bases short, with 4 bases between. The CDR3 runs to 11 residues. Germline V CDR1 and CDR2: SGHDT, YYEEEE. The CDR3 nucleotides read TGTGCCAGCAGCTCCTACTACGAGCAGTACTTC. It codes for CASSSYYEQYF.

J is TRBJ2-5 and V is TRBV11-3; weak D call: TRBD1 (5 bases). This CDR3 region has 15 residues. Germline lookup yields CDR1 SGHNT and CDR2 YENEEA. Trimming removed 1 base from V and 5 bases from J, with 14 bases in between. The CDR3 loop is CASSLGGSSGETQYF. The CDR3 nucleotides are TGTGCCAGCAGCTTAGGGGGCTCGAGTGGGGAGACCCAGTACTTC.

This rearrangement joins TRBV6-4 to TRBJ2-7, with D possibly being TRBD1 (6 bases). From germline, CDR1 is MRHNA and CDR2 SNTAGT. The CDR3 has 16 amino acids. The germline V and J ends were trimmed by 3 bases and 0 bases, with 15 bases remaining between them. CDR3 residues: CASSDQVWTASYEQYF. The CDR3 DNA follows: TGTGCCAGCAGTGATCAGGTTTGGACAGCCTCCTACGAGCAGTACTTC.

CDR3 amino acids: CASSYIGGSHGYTF. CDR3 in DNA: TGTGCCAGCAGTTACATCGGGGGCTCGCATGGCTACACCTTC. J is TRBJ1-2 and V is TRBV6-5; a possible D gene is TRBD1 (6 bases). The CDR3 is made up of 14 amino acids. Germline V CDR1 and CDR2: MNHEY, SVGAGI. V lost 2 bases and J 6 bases, leaving 13 bases between the germline ends.

The CDR3 DNA sequence: TGCGCCAGCAGCTTGCAGGGCCCATACACTGAAGCTTTCTTT. Its protein product is CASSLQGPYTEAFF. The chain has TRBV5-1 and TRBJ1-1, with a weak D call TRBD1 (5 bases). Germline CDR1 reads SGHRS; CDR2 reads YFSETQ. The CDR3 contains 14 residues. V dropped 1 base and J dropped 3 bases, with 10 bases sitting between them.

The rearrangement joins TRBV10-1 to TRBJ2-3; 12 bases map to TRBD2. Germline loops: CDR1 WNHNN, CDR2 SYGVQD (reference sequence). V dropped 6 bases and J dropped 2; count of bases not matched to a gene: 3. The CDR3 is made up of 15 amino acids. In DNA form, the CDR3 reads TGCGCCAGCAGCTCTAGCGGGAGGGCCACAGATACGCAGTATTTT. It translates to CASSSSGRATDTQYF.

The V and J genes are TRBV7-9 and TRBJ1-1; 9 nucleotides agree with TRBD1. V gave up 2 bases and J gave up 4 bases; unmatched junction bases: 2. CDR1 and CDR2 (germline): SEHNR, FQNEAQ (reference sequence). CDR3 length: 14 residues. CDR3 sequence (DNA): TGTGCCAGCAGCTTAAGGGACAGGGTCACTGAAGCTTTCTTT. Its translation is CASSLRDRVTEAFF.

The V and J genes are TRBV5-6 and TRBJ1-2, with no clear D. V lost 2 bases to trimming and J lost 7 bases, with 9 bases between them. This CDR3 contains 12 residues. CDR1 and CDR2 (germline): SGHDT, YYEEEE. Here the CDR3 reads CASSFTFSGYTF. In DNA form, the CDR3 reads TGTGCCAGCAGCTTTACTTTTTCTGGCTACACCTTC.

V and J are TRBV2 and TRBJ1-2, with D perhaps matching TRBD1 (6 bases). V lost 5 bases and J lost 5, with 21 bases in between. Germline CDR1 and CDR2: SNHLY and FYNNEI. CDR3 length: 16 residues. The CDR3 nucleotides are TGTGCCAGCAGTTATCGGACAGCACTACCAGAATATGGCTACACCTTC. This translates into CASSYRTALPEYGYTF.

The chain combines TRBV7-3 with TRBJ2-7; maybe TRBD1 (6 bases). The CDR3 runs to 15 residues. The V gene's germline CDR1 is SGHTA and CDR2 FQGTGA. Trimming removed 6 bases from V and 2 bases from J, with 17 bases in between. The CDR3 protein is CASRSAVDRPYEQYF. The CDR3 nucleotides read TGTGCCAGCAGGTCGGCTGTGGACAGACCCTACGAGCAGTACTTC.